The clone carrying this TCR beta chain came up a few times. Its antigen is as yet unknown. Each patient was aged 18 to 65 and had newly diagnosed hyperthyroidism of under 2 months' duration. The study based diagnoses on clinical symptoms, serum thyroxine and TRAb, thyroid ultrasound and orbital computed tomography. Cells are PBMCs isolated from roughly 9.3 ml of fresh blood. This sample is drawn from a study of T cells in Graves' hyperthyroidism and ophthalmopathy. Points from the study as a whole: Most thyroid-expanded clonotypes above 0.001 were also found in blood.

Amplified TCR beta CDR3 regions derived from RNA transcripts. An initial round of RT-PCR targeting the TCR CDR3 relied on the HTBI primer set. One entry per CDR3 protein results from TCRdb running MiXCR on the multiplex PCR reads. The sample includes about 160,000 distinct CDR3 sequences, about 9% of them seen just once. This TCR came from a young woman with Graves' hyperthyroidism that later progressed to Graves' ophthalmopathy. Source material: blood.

The CDR3 sequence is CASSLVAGAQSTGELFF. CDR3 nucleotides: TGCGCCAGCAGCTTGGTGGCAGGGGCCCAAAGCACCGGGGAGCTGTTTTTT. V gene TRBV5-1 combines with J gene TRBJ2-2; a possible D gene is TRBD1 (6 bases). Trimming shortened V by 0 bases and J by 4 bases, and 16 bases separated the two germline ends. CDR3 length: 17 amino acids. Germline V lookup: CDR1 SGHRS, CDR2 YFSETQ. Complete variable domain (other parts from reference TRBV5-1 and TRBJ2-2): KAGVTQTPRYLIKTRGQQVTLSCSPISGHRSVSWYQQTPGQGLQFLFEYFSETQRNKGNFPGRFSGRQFSNSRSEMNVSTLELGDSALYLCASSLVAGAQSTGELFFGEGSRLTVL.